The 31 T cell receptor beta chains below all came from one sample that was sequenced in a study of cytomegalovirus exposure and HLA in healthy donors. TCRdb keeps only in-frame clones here, not all; method: immunoSEQ multiplex PCR. The repertoire includes some 72,000 clones, approximately 95% of them detected once, and about 1.6% sits in the top ten. What was sequenced was PBMCs. All receptors come from a man between 18 and 29 years old in good health and CMV-seropositive.

This clone was found a few times. The V gene is TRBV28, the J gene TRBJ1-1; 7 positions agree with TRBD1. Germline assignment: CDR1 MDHEN and CDR2 SYDVKM. The CDR3 totals 15 residues. V lost 6 bases and J lost 7; bases outside the gene matches: 14. The CDR3 here is CASSPGGGITLEAFF. CDR3 nucleotide sequence: TGTGCCAGCAGCCCAGGGGGTGGGATAACCCTTGAAGCTTTCTTT.

This clone has only one observation. This chain connects TRBV29-1 to TRBJ1-5; 9 bases map to TRBD1. This CDR3 is built from 13 residues. Germline trimming cut 8 bases from V and 2 bases from J; bases unmatched to any gene: 4. Germline V gene sequence: CDR1 SQVTM, CDR2 ANQGSEA. Written as DNA, the CDR3 is TGCAGCATTCGGACAGGGGGCAATCAGCCCCAGCATTTT. This translates into CSIRTGGNQPQHF.

This sequence joins TRBV11-2 and TRBJ2-5; no clear D gene. Germline V gene data show CDR1 as SGHAT and CDR2 as FQNNGV. The CDR3 is 15 residues long. The V end was cut by 0 bases, the J end by 4 bases, with 12 bases between. This CDR3 is CASSLDGSGGETQYF. CDR3 coding DNA: TGTGCCAGCAGCTTAGACGGGTCGGGTGGAGAGACCCAGTACTTC.

This rearrangement joins TRBV7-9 to TRBJ1-4; 7 nucleotides agree with TRBD1. The CDR3 runs 15 residues. CDR1 and CDR2 (germline): SEHNR, FQNEAQ (reference sequence). With 5 bases clipped from V and 5 bases from J, the junction kept 8 bases outside the gene matches. The CDR3: CASSRSGTENEKLFF. The CDR3 DNA sequence: TGTGCCAGCAGCCGCTCCGGGACAGAGAATGAAAAACTGTTTTTT. The variable domain in full, with the rest retrieved from reference TRBV7-9 and TRBJ1-4, is DTGVSQNPRHKITKRGQNVTFRCDPISEHNRLYWYRQTLGQGPEFLTYFQNEAQLEKSRLLSDRFSAERPKGSFSTLEIQRTEQGDSAMYLCASSRSGTENEKLFFGSGTQLSVL.

The chain carries TRBV5-4 and TRBJ2-7; maybe TRBD2 (6 bases). Germline CDR1 and CDR2: SGHNT and YYREEE (reference sequence). Trimming removed 4 bases from V and 5 bases from J, with 19 bases in between. This CDR3 spans 15 amino acids. The CDR3 loop reads CASSTQRGITDEQYF. In nucleotides, the CDR3 is TGTGCCAGCAGCACCCAACGGGGGATTACAGACGAGCAGTACTTC.

This rearrangement joins TRBV11-3 to TRBJ2-1; 9 bases are shared with TRBD1. CDR3 length: 15 amino acids. CDR1 is SGHNT and CDR2 is YENEEA in the germline V gene. With V trimmed by 5 bases and J by 4 bases, 6 bases remained unmatched. The CDR3 nucleotides are TGTGCCAGCAGCCCCCCGGGACAGGGTTACAATGAGCAGTTCTTC. Protein sequence: CASSPPGQGYNEQFF.

The chain recombines TRBV11-2 with TRBJ2-5, with no clear D. The ends were cut back, 4 bases at V and 5 bases at J, with 5 bases in the middle. The germline V gene has CDR1 SGHAT and CDR2 FQNNGV. The CDR3 length is 11 residues. The CDR3 DNA follows: TGTGCCAGCAGCTCCTTGGAGACCCAGTACTTC. Translation: CASSSLETQYF.

The chain couples TRBV4-1 to TRBJ1-5, with no clear D. Trimming left V 1 base short and J 2 bases short, with 18 bases between. The V gene's germline CDR1 is MGHRA and CDR2 YSYEKL. The CDR3 has 18 residues. The CDR3 sequence: CASSQGFRRTRGNQPQHF. CDR3 bases: TGCGCCAGCAGCCAAGGATTTCGCAGGACTAGGGGCAATCAGCCCCAGCATTTT.

The V gene is TRBV10-1, the J gene TRBJ1-5; possible D gene TRBD1, 6 bases. Germline CDR1 is WNHNN and CDR2 is SYGVQD (reference sequence). The CDR3 runs to 12 residues. Trimming cost V 6 bases and J 5 bases, with 8 bases left between them. The CDR3 sequence: CASSQGHQPQHF. CDR3 sequence (DNA): TGCGCCAGCAGCCAGGGGCATCAGCCCCAGCATTTT.

V and J are TRBV27 and TRBJ1-1; weak D call: TRBD1 (5 bases). The CDR3 loop spans 15 amino acids. The germline V gene has CDR1 MNHEY and CDR2 SMNVEV (reference sequence). V was cut by 5 bases and J by 0 bases, with 13 bases left in between. The CDR3 loop is CASSPLDRLNTEAFF. DNA of the CDR3: TGTGCCAGCAGTCCCCTCGACAGATTGAACACTGAAGCTTTCTTT.

Details on this clone: The junction departs from germline at one end; a sequencing error may be responsible. The V and J genes are TRBV7-2 and TRBJ2-5; maybe TRBD2 (6 bases). Germline CDR1 and CDR2: SGHTA and FQGNSA. The CDR3 spans 14 residues. CDR3 residues: CASSLAGREDTQYF. As DNA, the CDR3 is TGTGCCAGCAGCTTAGCCGGGAGAGAAGATACCCAGTACTTC. The whole variable domain, remainder taken from reference TRBV7-2 and TRBJ2-5, is GAGVSQSPSNKVTEKGKDVELRCDPISGHTALYWYRQSLGQGLEFLIYFQGNSAPDKSGLPSDRFSAERTGGSVSTLTIQRTQQEDSAVYLCASSLAGREDTQYFGPGTRLLVL.

This chain uses TRBV7-9 with TRBJ1-3, with D hard to call. The ends were cut back, 5 bases at V and 2 bases at J, with 10 bases in the middle. CDR1 is SEHNR, CDR2 FQNEAQ, per germline (reference sequence). The CDR3 covers 14 residues. CDR3 in amino acids: CASSRTGPGNTIYF. Here the CDR3 DNA reads TGTGCCAGCAGCCGGACTGGGCCTGGAAACACCATATATTTT.

About this clone: One end of the junction varies from germline; a read error may be responsible. The J gene is TRBJ2-5, the V gene TRBV7-7, with D perhaps TRBD1 (5 bases). CDR1 SSHAT and CDR2 FNYEAQ come from the germline V gene (reference sequence). CDR3 length: 16 residues. CDR3: CASSLVAGLPEETQYF. DNA for the CDR3: TGTGCTAGCAGCTTAGTAGCAGGGCTACCAGAAGAGACCCAGTACTTC.

This chain uses TRBV15 with TRBJ2-3; no firm D call. Germline assignment: CDR1 LNHNV and CDR2 YYDKDF (reference sequence). Trimming stripped 2 bases from V and 2 bases from J, with 5 bases between. The CDR3 extends over 13 amino acids. CDR3 in amino acids: CATSRPSTDTQYF. CDR3 DNA sequence: TGTGCCACCAGCAGACCTTCCACAGATACGCAGTATTTT.

The genes are TRBV18 and TRBJ2-1; 9 bases align to TRBD2. This CDR3 contains 15 residues. The trim removed 5 bases at V and 5 bases at J, leaving 7 bases unmatched. Germline V CDR1 and CDR2: KGHSH, LQKENI. CDR3: CASSTAGGGNNEQFF. In DNA form, the CDR3 reads TGTGCCAGCTCAACTGCGGGAGGGGGAAACAATGAGCAGTTCTTC. The full variable domain, completed using reference TRBV18 and TRBJ2-1, is NAGVMQNPRHLVRRRGQEARLRCSPMKGHSHVYWYRQLPEEGLKFMVYLQKENIIDESGMPKERFSAEFPKEGPSILRIQQVVRGDSAAYFCASSTAGGGNNEQFFGPGTRLTVL.

The V call is TRBV7-6, the J call TRBJ2-1; perhaps TRBD1 as D (5 bases). The V gene lost 4 bases and the J gene lost 1 base, with 5 bases spanning the gap. From germline, CDR1 is SGHVS and CDR2 FNYEAQ. This CDR3 has 13 amino acids. The CDR3 nucleotides are TGTGCCAGCAGCTCAGGGTCCTACAATGAGCAGTTCTTC. Amino acid sequence: CASSSGSYNEQFF.

The V and J genes are TRBV6-1 and TRBJ2-3, with D maybe TRBD1 (5 bases). V was trimmed by 2 bases and J by 1 base, leaving 19 bases between them. Germline CDR1 is MNHNS and CDR2 is SASEGT. CDR3 length: 18 residues. The CDR3 DNA follows: TGTGCCAGCAGTGAAACTTTAAATGGGGCACGGGGCACAGATACGCAGTATTTT. Translation: CASSETLNGARGTDTQYF.

The chain is built from TRBV5-8 and TRBJ1-6; D gene uncertain. The germline gives CDR1 SGHTS, CDR2 YDEGEE. V lost 4 bases and J 0 bases, leaving 11 bases between the germline ends. The CDR3 has 16 residues. The CDR3 nucleotides read TGTGCCAGCAGCGTCTCAATGAGCTCCTATAATTCACCCCTCCACTTT. It is translated as CASSVSMSSYNSPLHF. Looking up the rest from reference TRBV5-8 and TRBJ1-6 gives the full variable domain: EAGVTQSPTHLIKTRGQQATLRCSPISGHTSVYWYQQALGLGLQFLLWYDEGEERNRGNFPPRFSGRQFPNYSSELNVNALELEDSALYLCASSVSMSSYNSPLHFGNGTRLTVT.

This clone occurred once. The genes are TRBV28 and TRBJ2-5; D may be TRBD2 (5 bases). This CDR3 has 14 residues. Per germline, CDR1 MDHEN and CDR2 SYDVKM. Trimming removed 7 bases from V and 6 bases from J, with 18 bases in between. CDR3 bases: TGTGCCAGCAACTTCGGACTGGGCTCAAAGACCCAGTACTTC. As protein: CASNFGLGSKTQYF.

CDR3 sequence: CASSLATQGMGTEAFF. Written as DNA, the CDR3 is TGCGCCAGCAGCTTGGCAACCCAGGGGATGGGTACTGAAGCTTTCTTT. The J gene is TRBJ1-1, the V gene TRBV5-1; perhaps TRBD1 as D (6 bases). Germline lookup yields CDR1 SGHRS and CDR2 YFSETQ. V gave up 0 bases and J gave up 5 bases, with 17 bases separating them. The length of the CDR3 is 16 residues.

V and J are TRBV5-1 and TRBJ1-1, with D possibly TRBD1 on 6 matching bases. CDR1 and CDR2 from the germline V gene are SGHRS and YFSETQ. CDR3 length: 15 residues. The V end was cut by 4 bases, the J end by 1 base, with 14 bases between. The CDR3 DNA is TGCGCCAGCAGCAGGAAACAGGGAACGAACACTGAAGCTTTCTTT. It translates to CASSRKQGTNTEAFF. The variable domain in full, completed from reference TRBV5-1 and TRBJ1-1, reads KAGVTQTPRYLIKTRGQQVTLSCSPISGHRSVSWYQQTPGQGLQFLFEYFSETQRNKGNFPGRFSGRQFSNSRSEMNVSTLELGDSALYLCASSRKQGTNTEAFFGQGTRLTVV.

This chain connects TRBV5-6 to TRBJ1-2; weak D call: TRBD1 (5 bases). Germline CDR1 and CDR2: SGHDT and YYEEEE. With 1 base removed from V and 8 bases from J, the gap between germline ends came to 18 bases. The CDR3 totals 15 residues. CDR3 sequence (DNA): TGTGCCAGCAGCTTGACCCCAGGGCCTGCGTGGGGCTACACCTTC. Protein sequence: CASSLTPGPAWGYTF. Variable domain in full (rest from reference TRBV5-6 and TRBJ1-2): DAGVTQSPTHLIKTRGQQVTLRCSPKSGHDTVSWYQQALGQGPQFIFQYYEEEERQRGNFPDRFSGHQFPNYSSELNVNALLLGDSALYLCASSLTPGPAWGYTFGSGTRLTVV.

This chain joins TRBV10-1 and TRBJ2-7; 9 nucleotides agree with TRBD2. Germline CDR1 is WNHNN and CDR2 is SYGVQD (reference sequence). Unmatched junction bases numbered 5, after V lost 4 bases and J lost 1 base. CDR3 length: 15 residues. The CDR3 is CASSGGLAGSYEQYF. The DNA for the CDR3 is TGCGCCAGCAGTGGTGGGCTAGCGGGGTCCTACGAGCAGTACTTC.

This rearrangement joins TRBV28 to TRBJ1-4, with 8 bases lining up with TRBD1. The CDR3 runs to 14 residues. Germline CDR1 MDHEN, CDR2 SYDVKM. With V trimmed by 5 bases and J by 3 bases, 2 bases remained unmatched. CDR3 residues: CASSDRGANEKLFF. Written as DNA, the CDR3 is TGTGCCAGCAGTGACAGGGGAGCTAATGAAAAACTGTTTTTT.

The CDR3 reads CASSPPDRNEQFF. DNA for the CDR3: TGTGCCAGCAGTCCGCCGGACAGGAATGAGCAGTTCTTC. The rearrangement joins TRBV28 to TRBJ2-1, with 7 bases fitting TRBD1. The CDR3 is 13 amino acids. Looked up from germline, CDR1 is MDHEN and CDR2 is SYDVKM. V lost 5 bases, J lost 7 bases, and 5 bases stayed unmatched.

The CDR3 region is CASGWTGGNQPQHF. The CDR3 nucleotides read TGTGCCAGCGGTTGGACAGGGGGCAATCAGCCCCAGCATTTT. The chain employs TRBV27 and TRBJ1-5; 9 nucleotides agree with TRBD1. Germline V gene sequence: CDR1 MNHEY, CDR2 SMNVEV (reference sequence). The CDR3 runs to 14 residues. V shed 8 bases and J 2 bases; nucleotides not matched to a gene: 4.

The chain employs TRBV11-3 and TRBJ2-5, with D unclear. The V end lost 10 bases, the J end lost 0 bases, and 9 bases lay between the germline ends. The CDR3 is made up of 12 amino acids. Germline CDR1 reads SGHNT; CDR2 reads YENEEA. The CDR3 region is CATRSNQETQYF. In DNA form, the CDR3 reads TGTGCCACGAGAAGTAACCAAGAGACCCAGTACTTC.

The chain is built from TRBV2 and TRBJ2-7; 7 nucleotides line up with TRBD1. The V segment lost 5 bases and the J segment 3 bases; nucleotides outside the gene matches: 10. The CDR3 sequence is 15 residues long. Per germline, CDR1 SNHLY and CDR2 FYNNEI. Written as DNA, the CDR3 is TGTGCCAGCAGTTATGCCGGACAGGCTAGCTACGAGCAGTACTTC. Translating gives CASSYAGQASYEQYF.

The rearrangement uses TRBV10-1 and TRBJ2-3, with 8 positions matching TRBD2. There are 16 residues in the CDR3. CDR1 and CDR2 from the germline V gene are WNHNN and SYGVQD (reference sequence). V lost 3 bases to trimming and J lost 3 bases; unmatched junction nucleotides: 8. CDR3 residues: CASSESAGVGTDTQYF. CDR3 DNA sequence: TGCGCCAGCAGTGAATCAGCGGGAGTCGGTACAGATACGCAGTATTTT.

This clone occurred once. The chain joins TRBV4-2 to TRBJ1-4; D gene unclear. The germline V gene has CDR1 LGHNA and CDR2 YNFKEQ. V shed 4 bases and J shed 8 bases, with 14 bases lying between them. The CDR3 consists of 14 residues. The CDR3 is CASSLGGGLEKLFF. The CDR3 DNA reads as TGTGCCAGCAGCCTAGGAGGAGGGTTGGAAAAACTGTTTTTT.

V usage is TRBV9 and J usage is TRBJ1-2; possible D gene TRBD1, 5 bases. CDR1 is SGDLS and CDR2 is YYNGEE in the germline V gene. V gave up 0 bases and J gave up 8 bases, with 17 bases separating them. The CDR3 has 15 residues. The CDR3 DNA follows: TGTGCCAGCAGCGTAGAGCCAGGGCCCTTTGGAGGCTACACCTTC. Protein: CASSVEPGPFGGYTF.